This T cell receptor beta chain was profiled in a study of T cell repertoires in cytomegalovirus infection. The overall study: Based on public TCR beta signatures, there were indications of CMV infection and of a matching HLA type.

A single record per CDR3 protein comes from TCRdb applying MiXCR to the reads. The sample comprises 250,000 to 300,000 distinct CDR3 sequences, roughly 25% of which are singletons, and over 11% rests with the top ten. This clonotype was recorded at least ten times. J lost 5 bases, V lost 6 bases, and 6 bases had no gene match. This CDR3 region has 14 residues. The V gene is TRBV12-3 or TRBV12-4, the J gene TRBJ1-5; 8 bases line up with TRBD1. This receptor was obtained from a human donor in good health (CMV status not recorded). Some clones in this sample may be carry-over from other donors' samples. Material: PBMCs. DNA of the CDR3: TGTGCCAGCAGCCCAGACAGGGGCGATCAGCCCCAGCATTTT. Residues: CASSPDRGDQPQHF.